The 13 T cell receptor beta chains in this list originate from one sample, sequenced in a study of spatial heterogeneity in lung cancer. TCRdb fed the 5' RACE reads into MiXCR, producing one record per CDR3 protein. In the table there are more than 9,000 distinct CDR3 sequences, approximately 6% of which are singletons. Time point given: sample taken at primary tumor resection. Sequencing was performed on whole RNA extracted from tumor and nontumor lung tissue, or from frozen PBMC, and the material was left unsorted. This sample comprised normal lung tissue next to the tumor, obtained at surgery. The origin of the receptors is a male donor with early-stage non-small cell lung cancer.

Within the sample, this clonotype is medium-sized. This beta chain was picked up by a library intended for alpha chains and is off target, so its count carries little meaning. This chain links TRBV28 with TRBJ2-4, with 7 positions matching TRBD2. Germline V gives CDR1 MDHEN, CDR2 SYDVKM. With 11 bases clipped from V and 6 bases from J, the junction kept 4 bases outside the gene matches. This CDR3 is built from 11 residues. In DNA, the CDR3 is TGTGCCGGTCAGCGGGGAAACATTCAGTACTTC. This sequence encodes CAGQRGNIQYF.

This clonotype was detected many times. This beta chain is an off-target read within a library intended for alpha chains, so its frequency means little. This chain uses TRBV7-9 with TRBJ1-2, with D possibly matching TRBD1 (6 bases). The CDR3 consists of 14 residues. V was trimmed by 6 bases and J by 3 bases, leaving 14 bases between them. From germline, CDR1 is SEHNR and CDR2 FQNEAQ (reference sequence). Here the CDR3 DNA reads TGTGCCAGCAGGCTCGAGGGGGGCTACTATGGCTACACCTTC. Encoded protein: CASRLEGGYYGYTF.

Concerning this clonotype itself: This beta chain is off target for a library built for alpha chains, so its abundance means little. The chain joins TRBV6-1 to TRBJ2-3; the match to TRBD2 covers 13 bases. The CDR3 is made up of 16 amino acids. V shed 4 bases, J shed 5 bases, and the junction held 6 bases outside the gene matches. CDR1 and CDR2 from the germline V gene are MNHNS and SASEGT. The CDR3: CASSGGLAGRGDTQYF. The CDR3, as DNA: TGTGCCAGCAGTGGGGGACTAGCGGGAAGAGGAGATACGCAGTATTTT.

The table lists this clonotype with many counts. This beta chain turned up in a library designed for alpha chains; as an off-target read, its abundance says little. The chain uses TRBV3-1 and TRBJ2-3; TRBD2 agrees at 8 bases. V lost 0 bases and J lost 5; bases outside the gene matches: 10. The CDR3 runs 17 residues. Germline CDR1 and CDR2: LGHDT and YNNKEL (reference sequence). The CDR3 region is CASSQDGTGGRIDTQYF. The CDR3 nucleotides are TGTGCCAGCAGCCAAGATGGGACGGGAGGGCGGATAGATACGCAGTATTTT.

The sample holds many counts of this clonotype. This beta chain was picked up by a library intended for alpha chains and is off target, so its count carries little meaning. This rearrangement joins TRBV7-9 to TRBJ2-7, with D possibly being TRBD1 or TRBD2 (5 bases each). The CDR3 extends over 14 amino acids. V dropped 3 bases and J dropped 2 bases, with 11 bases sitting between them. The germline CDR1 and CDR2 sequences are SEHNR and FQNEAQ (reference sequence). The CDR3 nucleotides are TGTGCCAGCAGCTTCGACGGGACCGCCTACGAGCAGTACTTC. Its translation: CASSFDGTAYEQYF.

Judged by abundance, this clonotype is medium-sized (0.01 to 0.1%). As an off-target read in a library built for alpha chains, this beta chain has a frequency of little significance. This chain joins TRBV12-3 or TRBV12-4 and TRBJ1-1; TRBD1 aligns across 8 bases. J lost 4 bases, V lost 5 bases, and 9 bases had no gene match. This CDR3 contains 15 residues. The CDR3 is CASSPGQGWSTEAFF. The DNA for the CDR3 is TGTGCCAGCAGTCCCGGACAGGGTTGGAGCACTGAAGCTTTCTTT.

By share, this clonotype counts as medium-sized. This beta chain slipped into a library made for alpha chains as a stray read, so its size is not meaningful. This chain joins TRBV6-5 and TRBJ2-1, with D possibly TRBD1 on 6 matching bases. CDR3 length: 16 amino acids. Trimming took off 6 bases at V and 5 bases at J, with 20 bases between the two ends. Germline V gene sequence: CDR1 MNHEY, CDR2 SVGAGI. The CDR3 nucleotides read TGTGCCAGCAGATTACCGGGCTTAGGGGGAAACAATGAGCAGTTCTTC. Encoded protein: CASRLPGLGGNNEQFF.

This clonotype has at least ten counts. This beta chain appears as a stray read in a library generated for alpha chains; its size is not informative. The genes are TRBV12-5 and TRBJ1-2; TRBD1 matches 9 bases. Germline-derived CDR1 and CDR2 are LGHNT and FRNRAP. V shed 5 bases, J shed 7 bases, and the junction held 14 bases outside the gene matches. The CDR3 sequence is 16 residues long. The CDR3 region has the DNA TGTGCTAGTGGTCAAACAACAGGGGGCGCGGCTGTTGGCTACACCTTC. Protein sequence: CASGQTTGGAAVGYTF.

By proportion, this clonotype is medium-sized. A library prepared for alpha chains yielded this beta chain as an off-target read; its size is of little meaning. Here the CDR3 DNA reads TGTGCCAGCAGTGAATGGGTCTACGAGCAGTACTTC. Translation: CASSEWVYEQYF. This rearrangement joins TRBV2 to TRBJ2-7; D gene unclear. The CDR3 runs to 12 residues. The V gene's germline CDR1 is SNHLY and CDR2 FYNNEI. The V and J ends lost 2 bases and 3 bases respectively, with 5 bases between them.

This clonotype was picked up many times. Being off target in a library aimed at alpha chains, this beta chain has a size of little meaning. This chain joins TRBV20-1 and TRBJ2-7; TRBD2 agrees at 8 bases. This CDR3 comprises 13 residues. Germline loops: CDR1 DFQATT, CDR2 SNEGSKA (reference sequence). After removal of 6 bases from V and 7 bases from J, the junction contained 11 bases not matched to a gene. In nucleotides, the CDR3 is TGCAGTGCGGAGGGGCGGGAGGATAGGGAGCAGTACTTC. Amino acid sequence: CSAEGREDREQYF.

Remarks on this clonotype: Within a library made for alpha chains, this beta chain is off target, and its count is uninformative. The gene calls are TRBV7-9 and TRBJ1-2, with 7 bases lining up with TRBD1. The V gene's germline CDR1 is SEHNR and CDR2 FQNEAQ (reference sequence). V gave up 3 bases and J gave up 0 bases; unmatched junction bases: 1. There are 14 residues in the CDR3. The chain's CDR3 is CASSLTGTNYGYTF. CDR3 coding DNA: TGTGCCAGCAGCTTGACAGGGACTAACTATGGCTACACCTTC.

This clonotype was picked up many times. Being off target in a library aimed at alpha chains, this beta chain has a size of little meaning. The chain uses TRBV29-1 and TRBJ1-4; no clear D. Trimming removed 1 base from V and 4 bases from J, with 10 bases in between. CDR3 length equals 14 residues. Germline lookup yields CDR1 SQVTM and CDR2 ANQGSEA. The CDR3 loop is CSVEGTADNEKLFF. CDR3 nucleotide sequence: TGCAGCGTTGAAGGTACAGCAGATAATGAAAAACTGTTTTTT. The full variable domain, in which reference TRBV29-1 and TRBJ1-4 provide the parts outside the CDR3, is SAVISQKPSRDICQRGTSLTIQCQVDSQVTMMFWYRQQPGQSLTLIATANQGSEATYESGFVIDKFPISRPNLTFSTLTVSNMSPEDSSIYLCSVEGTADNEKLFFGSGTQLSVL.

This clonotype was seen repeatedly, ten times or more. This beta chain is off target for a library built for alpha chains, so its abundance means little. The chain couples TRBV20-1 to TRBJ2-4; 11 nucleotides match TRBD2. V lost 6 bases to trimming and J lost 6 bases; unmatched junction nucleotides: 19. CDR1 and CDR2 (germline): DFQATT, SNEGSKA (reference sequence). The CDR3 consists of 18 residues. The CDR3 region is CSAEEAPGQGLAANIQYF. CDR3 in DNA: TGCAGTGCCGAGGAAGCCCCTGGGCAGGGACTAGCGGCAAACATTCAGTACTTC.